This passage covers 17 T cell receptor beta chains from one sample sequenced in a study of blood T cells in healthy people across ages. A sample-barcoded 5' primer and a J-beta primer mix were used in a second PCR of roughly 7 to 11 cycles. TCRdb re-derived calls from the 5' RACE reads in MiXCR, one entry per CDR3 protein. In the table there are some 760,000 distinct CDR3 sequences, roughly 25% of which are singletons. Another study also made use of these data, one on T cells of mothers and their children.

The material sequenced was blood. These TCRs come from a boy between 10 and 17 years old in good health.

The genes are TRBV28 and TRBJ2-1; 10 bases are shared with TRBD2. The CDR3 has 15 residues. J lost 6 bases, V lost 4 bases, and 6 bases had no gene match. Per germline, CDR1 MDHEN and CDR2 SYDVKM. The CDR3 DNA reads as TGTGCCAGCAGTTCGAGCGGGAGGGCCTCCAATGAGCAGTTCTTC. Its protein product is CASSSSGRASNEQFF.

The V call is TRBV10-3, the J call TRBJ1-2, with 9 bases identical to TRBD1. V trimming: 11 bases; J trimming: 0 bases; junction bases outside the gene matches: 10. Germline CDR1 and CDR2: ENHRY and SYGVKD. The CDR3 totals 15 residues. CDR3 sequence (DNA): TGTGCCGGGGCCGGGACAGGGCCAGCTAACTATGGCTACACCTTC. Its protein product is CAGAGTGPANYGYTF.

This clonotype occurred a few times. The chain employs TRBV25-1 and TRBJ2-5, with D possibly being TRBD2 (6 bases). Between the trimmed V and J ends, which lost 5 bases and 4 bases, there was a span of 11 bases. In germline, CDR1 is MGHDK, CDR2 SYGVNS. The CDR3 consists of 13 residues. CDR3 in DNA: TGTGCCAGCAGTATCGCGGGGCGAGAGACCCAGTACTTC. It encodes CASSIAGRETQYF. The complete variable domain, with remaining parts taken from reference TRBV25-1 and TRBJ2-5, reads EADIYQTPRYLVIGTGKKITLECSQTMGHDKMYWYQQDPGMELHLIHYSYGVNSTEKGDLSSESTVSRIRTEHFPLTLESARPSHTSQYLCASSIAGRETQYFGPGTRLLVL.

The rearrangement joins TRBV5-1 to TRBJ2-2; possibly TRBD2 for D (7 bases). The CDR3 runs to 17 residues. Germline assignment: CDR1 SGHRS and CDR2 YFSETQ. V was shortened by 3 bases and J by 6 bases, with 21 bases between the two germline ends. CDR3 in DNA: TGCGCCAGCAGCTCAGAAGGCGGGGGCCTATACTCCGGGGAGCTGTTTTTT. Protein product: CASSSEGGGLYSGELFF.

The rearrangement uses TRBV29-1 and TRBJ2-4; D unresolved. Trimming took off 2 bases at V and 1 base at J, with 12 bases between the two ends. The germline V gene encodes CDR1 SQVTM and CDR2 ANQGSEA. This CDR3 is built from 15 residues. The CDR3 spells CSVEKESGAKNIQYF. The CDR3 coding sequence is TGCAGCGTTGAAAAGGAATCCGGGGCCAAAAACATTCAGTACTTC.

The rearrangement joins TRBV5-1 to TRBJ2-1; perhaps TRBD1 as D (6 bases). The V and J ends lost 1 base and 4 bases respectively, with 15 bases between them. CDR3 length: 16 amino acids. Germline-derived CDR1 and CDR2 are SGHRS and YFSETQ. CDR3 DNA: TGCGCCAGCAGCTTGCATGGTTGGGGGCCGTACAATGAGCAGTTCTTC. Protein sequence: CASSLHGWGPYNEQFF.

The count of this clonotype is one. The gene calls are TRBV20-1 and TRBJ1-1; D is unresolved. Germline CDR1 and CDR2: DFQATT and SNEGSKA (reference sequence). V was pared by 3 bases and J by 5 bases, with 10 bases between. The CDR3 consists of 12 residues. The CDR3 sequence: CSASRAPTEAFF. The DNA of the CDR3 is TGCAGTGCTAGTAGGGCACCGACTGAAGCTTTCTTT.

This clonotype occurred a few times. This rearrangement joins TRBV4-1 to TRBJ2-5; D could derive from TRBD1 or TRBD2 (5 bases each). TRBJ2-1 explains the end of the DNA better; the J call may be wrong. The germline gives CDR1 MGHRA, CDR2 YSYEKL. This CDR3 has 14 residues. The DNA for the CDR3 is TGCGCCAGCAGCCAAGGGGGGAATGGGAATGAGCAGTTCTTC. Its translation: CASSQGGNGNEQFF.

This clonotype was found a few times. The chain couples TRBV4-1 to TRBJ2-7; D remains unclear. The CDR3 covers 14 residues. CDR1 and CDR2 from the germline V gene are MGHRA and YSYEKL. The V end lost 0 bases, the J end lost 2 bases, and 8 bases lay between the germline ends. The CDR3 region is CASSQESLAYEQYF. Written as DNA, the CDR3 is TGCGCCAGCAGCCAAGAGTCGCTTGCCTACGAGCAGTACTTC.

This clonotype was detected only a few times. V and J are TRBV6-1 and TRBJ1-6, with a weak D call TRBD1 (6 bases). The CDR3 consists of 15 residues. Germline CDR1 reads MNHNS; CDR2 reads SASEGT. Trimming removed 7 bases at V and 8 bases at J, with 18 bases between. The CDR3 region is CASNHRVVEYSPLHF. DNA of the CDR3: TGTGCCAGCAACCACAGGGTAGTAGAATATTCACCCCTCCACTTT.

The CDR3 loop is CASKRWGGSADTGELFF. DNA for the CDR3: TGTGCCAGTAAGAGGTGGGGGGGGTCGGCGGACACCGGGGAGCTGTTTTTT. The gene calls are TRBV19 and TRBJ2-2; the match to TRBD2 covers 7 bases. Germline V gene lookup returns CDR1 LNHDA and CDR2 SQIVND (reference sequence). The CDR3 sequence is 17 residues long. The V gene end was trimmed by 7 bases and the J gene end by 3 bases; junction bases not matched to a gene: 14. Drawing the rest from reference TRBV19 and TRBJ2-2, the complete variable domain is DGGITQSPKYLFRKEGQNVTLSCEQNLNHDAMYWYRQDPGQGLRLIYYSQIVNDFQKGDIAEGYSVSREKKESFPLTVTSAQKNPTAFYLCASKRWGGSADTGELFFGEGSRLTVL.

J is TRBJ2-4 and V is TRBV11-2, with 12 bases lining up with TRBD1. The CDR3 is 15 residues long. The V segment lost 5 bases and the J segment 7 bases; nucleotides outside the gene matches: 6. Looked up from germline, CDR1 is SGHAT and CDR2 is FQNNGV. CDR3 sequence (DNA): TGTGCCAGCAGCACCGGGACAGGGGGCGGGAACATTCAGTACTTC. Encoded protein: CASSTGTGGGNIQYF.

Remarks on this clonotype: Being one base from a much bigger clone, this may be a read error. The chain joins TRBV12-3 or TRBV12-4 to TRBJ2-5; 11 positions agree with TRBD2. The length of the CDR3 is 15 residues. V was clipped by 4 bases and J by 5 bases; unmatched bases: 6. CDR3 sequence: CASSSPGTSGETQYF. Written as DNA, the CDR3 is TGTGCCAGCAGTTCCCCCGGGACTAGCGGCGAGACCCAGTACTTC.

The chain carries TRBV12-3 or TRBV12-4 and TRBJ2-1, with 11 bases lining up with TRBD2. V lost 6 bases, J lost 2 bases, and 18 bases stayed unmatched. The CDR3 sequence is 20 residues long. The chain's CDR3 is CASSPRGQALAGGTYNEQFF. The CDR3 region has the DNA TGTGCCAGCAGCCCGAGGGGACAGGCCCTAGCGGGAGGTACCTACAATGAGCAGTTCTTC.

This rearrangement joins TRBV4-1 to TRBJ2-3; D is ambiguous. CDR1 and CDR2 (germline): MGHRA, YSYEKL. The CDR3 runs 14 residues. V lost 3 bases to trimming and J lost 2 bases, with 9 bases between them. The CDR3 sequence is CASSQIDSTDTQYF. In nucleotides, the CDR3 is TGCGCCAGCAGCCAGATTGACTCCACAGATACGCAGTATTTT.

The chain joins TRBV3-1 to TRBJ2-5; TRBD1 or TRBD2 may be the D gene (6 bases each). In germline, CDR1 is LGHDT, CDR2 YNNKEL (reference sequence). The CDR3 consists of 14 residues. Trimming pared 10 bases from V and 0 bases from J, leaving 15 bases between. CDR3: CATRRGEDQETQYF. CDR3 in DNA: TGTGCCACCCGAAGGGGGGAGGACCAAGAGACCCAGTACTTC.

The V call is TRBV6-5, the J call TRBJ1-2; no firm D call. The CDR3 contains 13 residues. V shed 10 bases and J shed 3 bases, with 15 bases lying between them. CDR1 and CDR2 (germline): MNHEY, SVGAGI. The CDR3 nucleotides read TGTGCCACCTTCGAGGGTGGATACTATGGCTACACCTTC. Amino acid sequence: CATFEGGYYGYTF.